A selection of T cell receptor beta chains follows, all from one sample in a study of CD8 T cells in Susac syndrome. TCRdb reanalysed the immunoSEQ multiplex PCR reads using MiXCR and keeps one entry per CDR3 protein. In the table there are more than 150,000 distinct CDR3 sequences, about 94% of which are singletons. What was sequenced was CD4+ T cells from PBMCs. These TCRs come from a human donor with Susac syndrome. The CDR3 runs from the conserved cysteine through the conserved F or W. A D gene is named only where the DNA matches it firmly. The size field is filled for only some rows; it gives once, few, many or a size class.

>-|TRBV4-1|TRBJ2-3|-
TGCGCCAGCAGCCTCGTATGGGCGGTGAGGGATACGCAGTATTTT
CASSLVWAVRDTQYF
>-|TRBV6-2/TRBV6-3|TRBJ2-7|-
TGTGCCAGCAGTTACTCAGGACGCTCCTACGAGCAGTACTTC
CASSYSGRSYEQYF
>-|TRBV7-3|TRBJ1-1|-
TGTGCCAGCAGCTTTGAGGGGAACACTGAAGCTTTCTTT
CASSFEGNTEAFF
>TRBD1|TRBV29-1|TRBJ1-2|once
TGCAGCGTTGAAGGGACAGGGTACACCTTC
CSVEGTGYTF
>TRBD2|TRBV15|TRBJ2-5|-
TGTGCCACCAGCAGGGGGGGTAGCGGGGGGGGCCAAGAGACCCAGTACTTC
CATSRGGSGGGQETQYF
>TRBD2|TRBV18|TRBJ2-3|-
TGTGCCAGCTCAATACGGACTAGCGGGGGCACAGATACGCAGTATTTT
CASSIRTSGGTDTQYF
>-|TRBV14|TRBJ1-6|-
TGTGCCAGCAGCCAAGAACTGGACAGCTATTCACCCCTCCACTTT
CASSQELDSYSPLHF
>-|TRBV5-4|TRBJ2-5|once
TGTGCCAGCAGCTCCCGTGTGGGAGAGGAGACCCAGTACTTC
CASSSRVGEETQYF
>-|TRBV11-2|TRBJ2-6|-
TGTGCCAAATCCCCCAGCGGGGCCAACGTCCTGACTTTC
CAKSPSGANVLTF
>-|TRBV20-1|TRBJ2-3|-
TGCAGTGCTAGAGATAAGGGGAAGAGCACAGATACGCAGTATTTT
CSARDKGKSTDTQYF
>-|TRBV24-1|TRBJ1-1|-
TGTGCCACCAGTGATCGGGAAGCTTTCTTT
CATSDREAFF
>-|TRBV28|TRBJ2-7|-
TGTGCCAGCAGTTTAGAGGGGGGCACCTCCTACGAGCAGTACTTC
CASSLEGGTSYEQYF
>-|TRBV4-3|TRBJ1-1|once
TGCGCCAGCAGCCAAGATCGGCGAATTAGAGGCACTGAAGCTTTCTTT
CASSQDRRIRGTEAFF
>-|TRBV9|TRBJ1-1|-
TGTGCCAGCAGCCCCGGGGGCCTGAACACTGAAGCTTTCTTT
CASSPGGLNTEAFF
>TRBD2|TRBV20-1|TRBJ2-7|once
TGCAGTGCGGTCCTAGCGGCAACCTCCTACGAGCAGTACTTC
CSAVLAATSYEQYF
>-|TRBV10-3|TRBJ2-1|-
TGTGCCATCAGTGAGTCTACCTTTGACAATGAGCAGTTCTTC
CAISESTFDNEQFF
>TRBD2|TRBV5-4|TRBJ2-1|-
TGTGCCAGCAGCTTCCTAGCGGGGGGATCCTACAATGAGCAGTTCTTC
CASSFLAGGSYNEQFF
>TRBD2|TRBV18|TRBJ2-3|-
TGTGCCAGCTCACCAGGCAGGACTAGTCCCAACTCCCAGTATTTT
CASSPGRTSPNSQYF
>-|TRBV4-1|TRBJ2-2|-
TGCGCCAGCAGCCCGGTTCGGGGCCCGAACACCGGGGAGCTGTTTTTT
CASSPVRGPNTGELFF
>-|TRBV27|TRBJ1-2|-
TGTGCCAGCAGTCGGACAGACAACTATGGCTACACCTTC
CASSRTDNYGYTF
>TRBD1|TRBV3-1|TRBJ2-7|-
TGTGCCAGCAGTCAAAGACAGGGCTACGAGCAGTACTTC
CASSQRQGYEQYF
>-|TRBV7-2|TRBJ2-3|-
TGTGCCAGCAGCTTAGATCCGGGAGCCCGGGTGGATACGCAGTATTTT
CASSLDPGARVDTQYF
>-|TRBV7-9|TRBJ2-3|-
TGTGCCAGCAGCCCCGACACGTGGACAGATACGCAGTATTTT
CASSPDTWTDTQYF